A single sample is the source of the 11 T cell receptor beta chains below, sequenced in a study of immune evolution from preneoplasia to lung adenocarcinoma. TCRdb's copy holds only in-frame clones and misses some; the assay was immunoSEQ multiplex PCR. The data show 6,000 to 8,500 clones, with around 85% seen just once and more than 2% held by the top ten. Material for sequencing was FFPE minimally invasive lung adenocarcinoma tissue. The receptors here all came from an elderly person with lung adenocarcinoma.

With respect to this clone: At one boundary the junction diverges from the germline segment, which might be a read error. V and J are TRBV5-4 and TRBJ2-1, with 10 positions matching TRBD1. The CDR3 totals 14 residues. Germline V lookup: CDR1 SGHNT, CDR2 YYREEE (reference sequence). The CDR3 loop is CASRLDRGANEQFF. The CDR3 coding sequence is TGTGCCAGCAGATTGGACAGGGGGGCGAATGAGCAGTTCTTC.

This chain joins TRBV5-1 and TRBJ2-2; possible D gene TRBD1, 5 bases. With 6 bases removed from V and 2 bases from J, the gap between germline ends came to 11 bases. Germline CDR1 is SGHRS and CDR2 is YFSETQ. CDR3 size: 14 residues. The CDR3 here is CASNPTVNTGELFF. CDR3 bases: TGCGCCAGCAATCCGACAGTAAACACCGGGGAGCTGTTTTTT.

The chain links TRBV5-1 to TRBJ2-5; 15 nucleotides line up with TRBD2. The better agreement between TRBJ2-7 and the DNA end casts doubt on the J call. The CDR3 extends over 18 amino acids. CDR1 is SGHRS and CDR2 is YFSETQ in the germline V gene. The CDR3 is CASSTPPGLAGGTYEQYF. Here the CDR3 DNA reads TGCGCCAGCAGCACACCCCCGGGACTAGCGGGAGGCACCTACGAGCAGTACTTC.

The gene calls are TRBV5-1 and TRBJ1-4, with D perhaps matching TRBD1 (5 bases). The germline CDR1 and CDR2 sequences are SGHRS and YFSETQ. The CDR3 length is 15 residues. V lost 0 bases and J 5 bases, leaving 11 bases between the germline ends. The CDR3 is CASSLAVQANEKLFF. In nucleotides, the CDR3 is TGCGCCAGCAGCTTGGCCGTACAGGCAAATGAAAAACTGTTTTTT.

V gene TRBV4-1 combines with J gene TRBJ1-2; D is perhaps TRBD1 (5 bases). The CDR3 runs 14 residues. Trimming shortened V by 4 bases and J by 4 bases, and 13 bases separated the two germline ends. CDR1 and CDR2 from the germline V gene are MGHRA and YSYEKL. CDR3 loop: CASSPGHSRYGYTF. The CDR3 DNA follows: TGCGCCAGCAGCCCGGGGCACAGCCGCTATGGCTACACCTTC.

This clone was recorded a few times. The chain is built from TRBV28 and TRBJ1-4; a possible D gene is TRBD1 (5 bases). The germline V gene encodes CDR1 MDHEN and CDR2 SYDVKM. The ends were cut back, 7 bases at V and 1 base at J, with 10 bases in the middle. This CDR3 contains 14 residues. CDR3 protein: CASKRQRTNEKLFF. In DNA form, the CDR3 reads TGTGCCAGCAAACGACAGCGAACTAATGAAAAACTGTTTTTT.

This chain joins TRBV19 and TRBJ1-5; 8 bases agree with TRBD1. Germline CDR1 is LNHDA and CDR2 is SQIVND (reference sequence). The CDR3 runs to 15 residues. The V and J ends lost 7 bases and 2 bases, in that order; junction bases with no gene match: 7. The CDR3 region has the DNA TGTGCCAGTACCCTCGACAGGGGAGGCAATCAGCCCCAGCATTTT. This encodes CASTLDRGGNQPQHF.

V usage is TRBV28 and J usage is TRBJ2-7, with D maybe TRBD1 (6 bases). V was pared by 8 bases and J by 2 bases, with 13 bases between. Germline lookup yields CDR1 MDHEN and CDR2 SYDVKM. The CDR3 length is 13 residues. The CDR3 DNA sequence: TGTGCCAGCGGGCGGACAGCCCCCTACGAGCAGTACTTC. The encoded protein is CASGRTAPYEQYF.

J is TRBJ2-5 and V is TRBV7-2, with 8 bases fitting TRBD2. Germline-derived CDR1 and CDR2 are SGHTA and FQGNSA. Trimming cost V 5 bases and J 4 bases; bases outside gene matches: 9. CDR3 size: 15 residues. The chain's CDR3 is CASSLLSGVPETQYF. CDR3 in DNA: TGTGCCAGCAGCCTACTTAGCGGGGTCCCAGAGACCCAGTACTTC. Drawing the rest from reference TRBV7-2 and TRBJ2-5, the complete variable domain is GAGVSQSPSNKVTEKGKDVELRCDPISGHTALYWYRQSLGQGLEFLIYFQGNSAPDKSGLPSDRFSAERTGGSVSTLTIQRTQQEDSAVYLCASSLLSGVPETQYFGPGTRLLVL.

This clone turned up a few times. This sequence joins TRBV7-8 and TRBJ1-1; D remains unclear. Trimming removed 10 bases at V and 1 base at J, with 10 bases between. Germline CDR1 is SGHVS and CDR2 is FQNEAQ. The CDR3 runs 12 residues. The chain's CDR3 is CATGSPNTEAFF. CDR3 in DNA: TGTGCCACTGGTTCCCCGAACACTGAAGCTTTCTTT.

This chain uses TRBV5-6 with TRBJ2-5; D possibly matches TRBD1 or TRBD2 (5 bases each). Germline CDR1 is SGHDT and CDR2 is YYEEEE. This CDR3 contains 15 residues. The V end lost 4 bases, the J end lost 5 bases, and 18 bases lay between the germline ends. The CDR3 spells CASSGDVQVGETQYF. As DNA, the CDR3 is TGTGCCAGCAGCGGGGACGTACAGGTTGGGGAGACCCAGTACTTC.